Listed here is a single T cell receptor beta chain. The data were produced by immunoSEQ multiplex PCR, yet TCRdb's version contains in-frame clones alone and is incomplete. The table records several thousand clones, around 81% of them present only once. This specimen belongs to a study of blood T cell dynamics during melanoma immunotherapy. Documented time point: pre-treatment baseline. One draw preceded checkpoint blockade; another followed its first cycle at week 3. At 12 weeks after first infusion, RECIST 1.1 defined response for most patients. V lost 7 bases to trimming and J lost 5 bases; unmatched junction nucleotides: 4. CDR3 length equals 12 residues. The germline gives CDR1 SQVTM, CDR2 ANQGSEA.

Sample: blood, taken from a patient treated with checkpoint blockade. The rearrangement uses TRBV29-1 and TRBJ1-1; 10 bases fit TRBD1. The clonotype originates from a human donor with melanoma. In DNA form, the CDR3 reads TGCAGCGGTCGACAGGGGGCGACTGAAGCTTTCTTT. It yields the protein CSGRQGATEAFF.